The text below deals with one T cell receptor (beta chain). This clonotype came up a few times. The antigen it recognizes is unknown. One base away there is no much larger clone; base qualities are not given. Libraries were prepared through PCR. DNA from cultured CD4+ T cells was subjected to TCR sequencing with the Oncomine TCR Beta short-read assay at the Johns Hopkins FTIC core. Genomic DNA was extracted from the cultured CD4+ T cells with the QIAamp micro DNA kit. Oncomine TCR Beta libraries made from cultured CD4+ T cells were pooled using unique dual indexes and sequenced on an Illumina iSeq 100. Processing in the source paper ran as follows. Non-productive sequences were filtered out, and CDR3s that did not start with C, did not end with F or W, or were shorter than 7 amino acids were discarded. Antigen-specific clonotypes were identified with the MANAFEST web application by comparing peptide-stimulated wells with reference and other culture wells. For a clone to be called positive, the clone needed an FDR below 0.05, an odds ratio above 5, and a productive frequency above 0.1% in at least two of three replicate wells. A clonotype was classed as cross-reactive if the clonotype showed significant expansion both in SARS-CoV-2 spike wells and in at least one common cold coronavirus spike condition. Levenshtein distances (stringdist) and unrooted phylogenetic trees (ape) in R version 3.6.1 were used to assess CDR3 homology. TCRdb cleaned the public reads at Q25 with fastp, built clones with MiXCR and kept in-frame beta chains. Each CDR3 protein gets just one entry, which takes the most common genes and DNA from the rows behind it. Here the V and J calls rest on TCRdb's processing, not on the authors' analysis. This sample comprises roughly 14,000 distinct CDR3 sequences, around 45% of them detected only once. The ten largest clones add up to about 8.1% of the sample.

In the germline V gene, CDR1 corresponds to MNHEY and CDR2 to SVGAGI. For this chain, trimming is 2 bases at the V end and 5 bases at the J end, and the number of junction bases without a gene match is 7. Reading from cysteine to phenylalanine, the CDR3 counts 16 amino acids. Only CDR3 DNA remains: 48 bases, in frame from the first base. The entry originates in a study of vaccination and CD4 T cells after COVID-19 (dated by TCRdb to the early 2020s). Background for the entire study: SARS-CoV-2 positivity had been established in the convalescent patients by nasal swab PCR, and mild disease was recorded in about 9 of these patients and severe disease in one. Control cultures used a CEFX viral epitope pool as positive control, an HIV-1 Nef peptide pool as negative control, or no peptide. Post-vaccine blood samples were obtained a median of around 67 days after the second vaccine dose, with a range of roughly 12 to 250 days. In 10 COVID-19 convalescent patients and several infection-naive healthy vaccine recipients, the spike-specific CD4+ TCR repertoire before mRNA vaccination was compared with the repertoire after mRNA vaccination. Six males and four females were included in the convalescent cohort, with two Hispanic individuals, seven Caucasians, two Asians and one multiracial person represented. Post-COVID blood samples were collected from convalescent patients a median of around 96 days after diagnosis, with a range of about 35 to 161 days. Culture stimuli were overlapping spike peptide pools from SARS-CoV-2 and from the common cold coronaviruses HCoV-NL63, HCoV-OC43 and HCoV-229E. Each participant got two doses of either the Pfizer-BioNTech BNT162b2 vaccine (n=8) or the Moderna mRNA-1273 vaccine (n=2).

The study at large found these results: The number of convalescent patients in the study was relatively small, and the study did not examine early timepoints following natural infection. Nearly all vaccine-specific clones in convalescent patients (304 of 307) were mono-reactive for SARS-CoV-2 spike rather than cross-reactive with common cold coronaviruses. Among the post-vaccine SARS-CoV-2-reactive clones in convalescent patients, a median approximately 90% showed up only after vaccination, which suggests vaccine-specific priming. The median count of SARS-CoV-2-reactive clonotypes went up from 20 to 25 after infection to around 38 after vaccination, although the change was not significant.

The sample's treatment or condition label, in plain terms: roughly 11-day PBMC culture with coronavirus spike peptide pools or control peptides (ViraFEST assay). The study used the ViraFEST assay, which expanded antigen-specific T cells with peptide pools and then identified expanded clonotypes by TCR sequencing. Positive SARS-CoV-2 PCR tests in the convalescent patients dated from March to December 2020, before Alpha, Beta and Delta variants emerged in the United States. Each well held around 2.1 million PBMCs cultured with around 10 ug/ml peptide pools in IMDM containing about 5% human AB serum and about 10 IU/ml IL-2. Half of the culture medium was replaced with fresh IL-2-containing medium on days 3 and 7. Once the cells had been in culture for roughly 11 days, the EasySep CD4+ T cell isolation kit was used to isolate CD4+ T cells by negative selection. Ficoll-Paque Plus gradient centrifugation was used to isolate PBMCs from whole blood, and the isolated PBMCs were then either used fresh or cryopreserved at -140C. Culture conditions were generally each tested in triplicate wells.

The origin of this receptor is a human donor who had recovered from COVID-19. Source material: CD4+ T cells from blood, cultured in vitro. The chain is made from TRBV6-5 and TRBJ2-5, with 11 junctional bases fitting TRBD1. CDR3 reads: CASSYGTGGGVETQYF. The DNA sequence is given as TGTGCCAGCAGTTACGGGACAGGGGGAGGTGTTGAGACCCAGTACTTC.